This TCR beta chain was sequenced for a study of identical twins. Ten or more counts support this clonotype. One entry per CDR3 protein, called by TCRdb with MiXCR from the 5' RACE reads. Of about 200,000 distinct CDR3 sequences listed, about a sixth are singletons. Germline V gene data show CDR1 as SGHDT and CDR2 as YYEEEE. Trimming cost V 4 bases and J 3 bases, with 10 bases left between them. This CDR3 is built from 13 residues. These same data were also listed under a study on T cells expressing NK-cell markers. That report adds: The CD3+CD56-NKG2C+ fraction of a few donors was also led by these clonotypes.

Material: CD8+ T cells sorted from blood. J is TRBJ1-1 and V is TRBV5-6, with a weak D call TRBD1 (6 bases). This TCR was recovered from a woman younger than 35 in good health. CDR3 in DNA: TGTGCCAGCAGCGGGGGCCGATACACTGAAGCTTTCTTT. Amino acids: CASSGGRYTEAFF.